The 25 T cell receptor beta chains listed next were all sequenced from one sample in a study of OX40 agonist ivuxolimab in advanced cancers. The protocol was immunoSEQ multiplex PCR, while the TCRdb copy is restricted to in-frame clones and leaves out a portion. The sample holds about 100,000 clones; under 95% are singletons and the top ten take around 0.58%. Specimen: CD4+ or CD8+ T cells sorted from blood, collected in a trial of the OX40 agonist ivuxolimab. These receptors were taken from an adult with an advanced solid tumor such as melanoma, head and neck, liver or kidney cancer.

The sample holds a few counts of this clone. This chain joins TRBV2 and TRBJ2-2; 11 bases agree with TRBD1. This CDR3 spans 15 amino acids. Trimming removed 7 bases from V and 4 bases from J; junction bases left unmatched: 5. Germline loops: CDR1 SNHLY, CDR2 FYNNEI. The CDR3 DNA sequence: TGTGCCAGCAATCCGGGACAGGGGGGCACCGGGGAGCTGTTTTTT. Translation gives CASNPGQGGTGELFF. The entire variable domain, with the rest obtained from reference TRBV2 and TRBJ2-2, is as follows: EPEVTQTPSHQVTQMGQEVILRCVPISNHLYFYWYRQILGQKVEFLVSFYNNEISEKSEIFDDQFSVERPDGSNFTLKIRSTKLEDSAMYFCASNPGQGGTGELFFGEGSRLTVL.

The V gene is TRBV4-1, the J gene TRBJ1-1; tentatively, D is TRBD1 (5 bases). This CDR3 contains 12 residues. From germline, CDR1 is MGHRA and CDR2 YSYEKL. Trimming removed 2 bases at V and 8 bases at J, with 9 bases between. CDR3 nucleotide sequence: TGCGCCAGCAGCCAATTTGAGGGGGAAGCTTTCTTT. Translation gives CASSQFEGEAFF.

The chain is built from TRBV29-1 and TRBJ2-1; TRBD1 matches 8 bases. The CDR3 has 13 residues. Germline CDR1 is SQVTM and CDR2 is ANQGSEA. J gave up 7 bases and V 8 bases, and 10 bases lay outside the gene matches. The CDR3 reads CSLRQGKRNEQFF. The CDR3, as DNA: TGCAGCCTACGACAGGGGAAGAGAAATGAGCAGTTCTTC.

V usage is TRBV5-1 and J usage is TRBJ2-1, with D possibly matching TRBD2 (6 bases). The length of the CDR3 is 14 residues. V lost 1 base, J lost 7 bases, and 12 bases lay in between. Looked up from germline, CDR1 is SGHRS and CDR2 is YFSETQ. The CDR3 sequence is CASSLLATGNEQFF. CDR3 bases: TGCGCCAGCAGCTTGCTAGCGACGGGGAATGAGCAGTTCTTC.

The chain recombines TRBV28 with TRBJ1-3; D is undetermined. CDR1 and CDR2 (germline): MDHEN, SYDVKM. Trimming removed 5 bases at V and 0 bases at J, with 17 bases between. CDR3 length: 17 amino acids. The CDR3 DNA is TGTGCCAGCAGTGGGGTAGCATTATCTAGCTCTGGAAACACCATATATTTT. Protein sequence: CASSGVALSSSGNTIYF.

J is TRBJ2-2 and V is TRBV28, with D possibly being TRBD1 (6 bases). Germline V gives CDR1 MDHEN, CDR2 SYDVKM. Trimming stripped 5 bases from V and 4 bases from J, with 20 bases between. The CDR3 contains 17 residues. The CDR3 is CASSPHPGDIFTGELFF. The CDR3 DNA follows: TGTGCCAGCAGTCCCCACCCCGGGGACATCTTCACCGGGGAGCTGTTTTTT.

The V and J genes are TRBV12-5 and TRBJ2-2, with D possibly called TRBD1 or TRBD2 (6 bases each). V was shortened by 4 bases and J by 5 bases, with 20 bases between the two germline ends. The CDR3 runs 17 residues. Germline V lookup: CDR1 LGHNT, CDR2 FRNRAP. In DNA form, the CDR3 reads TGTGCTAGTGGTTCGCCCTTCCCGGGGGCGGGTACCGGGGAGCTGTTTTTT. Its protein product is CASGSPFPGAGTGELFF.

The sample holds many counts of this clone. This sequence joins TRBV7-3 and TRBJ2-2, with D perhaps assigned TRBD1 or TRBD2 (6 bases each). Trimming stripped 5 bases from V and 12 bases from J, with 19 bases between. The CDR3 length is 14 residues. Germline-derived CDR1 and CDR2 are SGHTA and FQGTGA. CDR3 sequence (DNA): TGTGCCAGCAGCACTCCCCGGGGGCATCGGAAGCTGTTTTTT. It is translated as CASSTPRGHRKLFF. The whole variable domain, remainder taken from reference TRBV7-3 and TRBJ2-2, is GAGVSQTPSNKVTEKGKYVELRCDPISGHTALYWYRQSLGQGPEFLIYFQGTGAADDSGLPNDRFFAVRPEGSVSTLKIQRTERGDSAVYLCASSTPRGHRKLFFGEGSRLTVL.

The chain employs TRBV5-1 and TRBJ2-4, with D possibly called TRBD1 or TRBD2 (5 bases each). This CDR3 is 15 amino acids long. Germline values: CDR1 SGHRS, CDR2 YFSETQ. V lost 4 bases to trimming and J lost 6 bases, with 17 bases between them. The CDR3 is CASSPDEGPPNIQYF. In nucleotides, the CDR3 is TGCGCCAGCAGCCCCGACGAGGGACCGCCAAACATTCAGTACTTC.

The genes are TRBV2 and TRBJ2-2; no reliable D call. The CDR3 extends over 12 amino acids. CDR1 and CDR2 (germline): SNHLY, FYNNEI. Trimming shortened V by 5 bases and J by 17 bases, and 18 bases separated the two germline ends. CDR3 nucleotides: TGTGCCAGCAGTCGAGACCCCACTCGGTTTTTTTTT. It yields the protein CASSRDPTRFFF.

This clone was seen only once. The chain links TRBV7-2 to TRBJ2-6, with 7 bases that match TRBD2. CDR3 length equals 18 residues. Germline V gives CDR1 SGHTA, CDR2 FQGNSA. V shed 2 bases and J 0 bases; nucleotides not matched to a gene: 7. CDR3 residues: CASSLRSGSSSGANVLTF. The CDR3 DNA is TGTGCCAGCAGCTTACGTAGCGGGTCAAGCTCTGGGGCCAACGTCCTGACTTTC.

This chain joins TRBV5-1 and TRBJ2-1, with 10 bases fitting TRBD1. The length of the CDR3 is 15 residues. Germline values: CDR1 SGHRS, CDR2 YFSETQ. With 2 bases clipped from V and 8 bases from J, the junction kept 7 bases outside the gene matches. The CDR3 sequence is CASSFRDRGKHEQFF. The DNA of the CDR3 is TGCGCCAGCAGCTTCCGGGACAGGGGAAAACATGAGCAGTTCTTC.

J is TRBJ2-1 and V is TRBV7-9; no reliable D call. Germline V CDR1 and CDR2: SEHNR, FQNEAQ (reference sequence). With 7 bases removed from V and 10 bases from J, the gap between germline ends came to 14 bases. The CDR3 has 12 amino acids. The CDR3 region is CASNSADREQFF. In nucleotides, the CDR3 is TGTGCCAGCAACTCAGCAGACCGAGAGCAGTTCTTC. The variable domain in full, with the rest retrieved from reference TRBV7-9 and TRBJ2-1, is DTGVSQNPRHKITKRGQNVTFRCDPISEHNRLYWYRQTLGQGPEFLTYFQNEAQLEKSRLLSDRFSAERPKGSFSTLEIQRTEQGDSAMYLCASNSADREQFFGPGTRLTVL.

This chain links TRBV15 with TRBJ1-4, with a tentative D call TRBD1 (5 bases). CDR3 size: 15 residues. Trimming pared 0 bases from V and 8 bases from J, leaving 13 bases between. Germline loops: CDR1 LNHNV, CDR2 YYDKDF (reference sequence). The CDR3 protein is CATSREGTTGEKLFF. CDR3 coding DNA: TGTGCCACCAGCAGAGAGGGGACGACGGGCGAAAAACTGTTTTTT. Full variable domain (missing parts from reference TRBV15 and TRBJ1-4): DAMVIQNPRYQVTQFGKPVTLSCSQTLNHNVMYWYQQKSSQAPKLLFHYYDKDFNNEADTPDNFQSRRPNTSFCFLDIRSPGLGDTAMYLCATSREGTTGEKLFFGSGTQLSVL.

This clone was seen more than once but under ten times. As DNA, the CDR3 is TGCGCCAGCAGGCGACAGGGGGCAGGCTATGGCTACACCTTC. Its protein product is CASRRQGAGYGYTF. The chain recombines TRBV4-3 with TRBJ1-2; 10 nucleotides agree with TRBD1. Germline-derived CDR1 and CDR2 are LGHNA and YSLEER. The length of the CDR3 is 14 residues. V shed 6 bases and J 4 bases; nucleotides not matched to a gene: 5.

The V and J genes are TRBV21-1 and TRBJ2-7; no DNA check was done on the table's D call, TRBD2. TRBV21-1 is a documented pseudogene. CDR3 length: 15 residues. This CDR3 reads CASSNRTSGSYEQYF. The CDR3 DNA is TGTGCCAGCAGCAACAGGACTAGCGGGAGCTACGAGCAGTACTTC.

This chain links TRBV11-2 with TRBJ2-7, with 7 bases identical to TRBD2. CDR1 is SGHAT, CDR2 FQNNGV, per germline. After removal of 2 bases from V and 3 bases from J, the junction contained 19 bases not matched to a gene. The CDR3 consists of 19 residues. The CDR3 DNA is TGTGCCAGCAGCTTAAGATTTATGGGTGCGGGAGCGACTAGCTACGAGCAGTACTTC. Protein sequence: CASSLRFMGAGATSYEQYF.

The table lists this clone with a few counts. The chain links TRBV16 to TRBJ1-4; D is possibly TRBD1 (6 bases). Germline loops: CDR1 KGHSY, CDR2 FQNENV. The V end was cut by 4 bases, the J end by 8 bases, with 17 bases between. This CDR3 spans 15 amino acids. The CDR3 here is CASSLWDKEPEKLFF. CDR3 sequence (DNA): TGTGCCAGCAGCCTTTGGGACAAGGAGCCAGAAAAACTGTTTTTT.

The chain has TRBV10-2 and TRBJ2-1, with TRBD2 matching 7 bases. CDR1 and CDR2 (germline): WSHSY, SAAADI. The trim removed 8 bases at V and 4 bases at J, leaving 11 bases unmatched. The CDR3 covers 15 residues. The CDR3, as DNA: TGCGCCAGCGGCCTCCGTATGGGAGGGTACAATGAGCAGTTCTTC. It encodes CASGLRMGGYNEQFF.

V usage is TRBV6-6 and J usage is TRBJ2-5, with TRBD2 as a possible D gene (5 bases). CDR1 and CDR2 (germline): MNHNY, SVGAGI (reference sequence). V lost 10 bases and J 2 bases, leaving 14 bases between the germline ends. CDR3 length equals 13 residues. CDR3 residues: CATAPGLQETQYF. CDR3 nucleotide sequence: TGTGCCACCGCCCCCGGACTGCAAGAGACCCAGTACTTC.

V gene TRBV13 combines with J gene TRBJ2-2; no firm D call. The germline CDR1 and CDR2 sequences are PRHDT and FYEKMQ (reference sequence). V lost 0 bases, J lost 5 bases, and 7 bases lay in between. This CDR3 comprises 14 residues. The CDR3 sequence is CASSLGQLTGELFF. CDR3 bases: TGTGCCAGCAGCTTAGGACAGTTAACCGGGGAGCTGTTTTTT.

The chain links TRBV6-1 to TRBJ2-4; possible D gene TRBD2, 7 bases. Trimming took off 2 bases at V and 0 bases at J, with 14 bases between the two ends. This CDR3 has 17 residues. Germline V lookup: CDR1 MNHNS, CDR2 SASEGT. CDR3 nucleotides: TGTGCCAGCAGTGAACCTGGGGGGGGCGAAGCCAAAAACATTCAGTACTTC. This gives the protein CASSEPGGGEAKNIQYF.

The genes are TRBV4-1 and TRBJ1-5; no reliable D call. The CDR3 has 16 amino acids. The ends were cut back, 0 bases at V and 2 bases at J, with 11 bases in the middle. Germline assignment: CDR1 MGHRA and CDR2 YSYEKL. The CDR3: CASSQDDRRGNQPQHF. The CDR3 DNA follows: TGCGCCAGCAGCCAAGATGATCGGAGGGGCAATCAGCCCCAGCATTTT.

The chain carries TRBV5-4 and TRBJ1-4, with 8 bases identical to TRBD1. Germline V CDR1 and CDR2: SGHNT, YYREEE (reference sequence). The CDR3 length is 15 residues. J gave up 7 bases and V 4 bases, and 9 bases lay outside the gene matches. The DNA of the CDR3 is TGTGCCAGCAGCCCGGACAGGGTTGGTAGTGAAAAACTGTTTTTT. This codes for CASSPDRVGSEKLFF.

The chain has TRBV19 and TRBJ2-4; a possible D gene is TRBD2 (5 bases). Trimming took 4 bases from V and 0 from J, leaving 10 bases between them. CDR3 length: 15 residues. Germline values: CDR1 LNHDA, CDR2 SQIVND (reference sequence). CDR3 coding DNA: TGTGCCAGTAGTAGGGAGAAAATAGCCAAAAACATTCAGTACTTC. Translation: CASSREKIAKNIQYF.